These T cell receptor beta chains were read from a single sample in a study of blood T cell repertoires in COVID-19. Clones were sequenced by immunoSEQ multiplex PCR, and TCRdb holds only the in-frame ones, with some missing. Among roughly 180,000 clones listed, more than 80% were seen once. Material: PBMCs or T cells enriched from blood (not recorded which). Every receptor here comes from a man aged 40-49 years who had recovered from COVID-19. Both conserved end residues are part of each CDR3. Each record gives: J gene, V gene, CDR3 length, D gene, clone size, CDR3 protein, CDR3 DNA. The D gene is left open where the match is weak. Clone size, where shown, is once, few, many, or a class for clones that have expanded.

TRBJ1-2 | TRBV27 | 14 | TRBD1 | - | CASSQTGLDYGYTF | TGTGCCAGCAGCCAGACAGGGTTGGACTATGGCTACACCTTC
TRBJ1-2 | TRBV4-1 | 15 | TRBD1 | - | CASSQVVQGGYGYTF | TGCGCCAGCAGCCAAGTAGTACAGGGGGGCTATGGCTACACCTTC
TRBJ2-2 | TRBV19 | 16 | TRBD1 | - | CASLDLRQGVTGELFF | TGTGCCAGTCTAGATTTGAGACAGGGGGTCACCGGGGAGCTGTTTTTT
TRBJ2-6 | TRBV30 | 17 | TRBD1 | - | CAWGGQGRISGANVLTF | TGTGCCTGGGGGGGACAGGGGAGGATCTCTGGGGCCAACGTCCTGACTTTC
TRBJ2-1 | TRBV6-5 | 15 | TRBD2 | - | CASSSGAGAHNEQFF | TGTGCCAGCAGTTCCGGAGCGGGAGCGCACAATGAGCAGTTCTTC
TRBJ1-5 | TRBV7-2 | 16 | - | few | CASSLGAGRSNQPQHF | TGTGCCAGCAGCTTAGGGGCAGGGCGGAGCAATCAGCCCCAGCATTTT
TRBJ1-2 | TRBV11-3 | 13 | - | - | CASSPSGVYGYTF | TGTGCCAGCAGTCCTTCCGGGGTCTATGGCTACACCTTC
TRBJ1-6 | TRBV30 | 12 | - | - | CAWRPLNSPLHF | TGTGCCTGGAGGCCACTGAATTCACCCCTCCACTTT
TRBJ1-2 | TRBV19 | 16 | TRBD1 | - | CASSTYRDRVDYGYTF | TGTGCCAGTAGTACATACCGGGACAGGGTTGACTATGGCTACACCTTC
TRBJ1-2 | TRBV5-1 | 16 | - | - | CASSLEGRDTNYGYTF | TGCGCCAGCAGCTTGGAAGGTCGGGACACAAACTATGGCTACACCTTC
TRBJ1-2 | TRBV5-1 | 17 | TRBD1 | - | CASSGTGNLHSNYGYTF | TGCGCCAGCAGCGGGACAGGGAATCTTCACAGTAACTATGGCTACACCTTC
TRBJ2-2 | TRBV11-2 | 13 | - | - | CASISWNTGELFF | TGTGCCAGCATTTCGTGGAACACCGGGGAGCTGTTTTTT
TRBJ2-3 | TRBV27 | 17 | - | - | CASSLSISSDRRDTQYF | TGTGCCAGCAGTTTATCGATATCGTCGGACAGAAGAGATACGCAGTATTTT
TRBJ1-1 | TRBV5-8 | 16 | - | - | CASSFGTGRQNTEAFF | TGTGCCAGCAGCTTTGGTACGGGTCGGCAGAACACTGAAGCTTTCTTT
TRBJ1-2 | TRBV10-1 | 13 | - | - | CASSDTRRYGYTF | TGCGCCAGCAGTGACACGAGGAGGTATGGCTACACCTTC
TRBJ1-5 | TRBV4-1 | 15 | - | - | CASSQVLAGRQPQHF | TGCGCCAGCAGCCAAGTGCTGGCAGGCCGGCAGCCCCAGCATTTT
TRBJ1-2 | TRBV12-3/TRBV12-4 | 12 | - | - | CASGQNSYGYTF | TGTGCCAGCGGGCAAAACAGCTATGGCTACACCTTC
TRBJ2-3 | TRBV7-6 | 16 | TRBD2 | - | CASSFRGGYRTDTQYF | TGTGCCAGCAGCTTCCGCGGGGGGTACCGCACAGATACGCAGTATTTT
TRBJ1-2 | TRBV15 | 13 | - | - | CATSRAAGNGYTF | TGTGCCACCAGCAGAGCCGCAGGGAATGGCTACACCTTC
TRBJ1-1 | TRBV19 | 16 | TRBD1 | - | CASSIPNRGPGTEAFF | TGTGCCAGTAGTATCCCGAACAGGGGTCCGGGGACTGAAGCTTTCTTT
TRBJ2-6 | TRBV18 | 18 | TRBD1 | - | CASSPPRDSWSGANVLTF | TGTGCCAGCTCACCACCTCGGGACAGTTGGTCTGGGGCCAACGTCCTGACTTTC
TRBJ2-1 | TRBV28 | 16 | TRBD2 | - | CASSLPGSGVYNEQFF | TGTGCCAGCAGTTTACCAGGGAGCGGGGTCTACAATGAGCAGTTCTTC
TRBJ1-5 | TRBV11-2 | 13 | - | - | CASSLNRNQPQHF | TGTGCCAGCAGCTTAAACAGAAATCAGCCCCAGCATTTT
TRBJ2-3 | TRBV9 | 16 | TRBD2 | few | CASSAFSGASGDTQYF | TGTGCCAGCAGCGCCTTTAGCGGGGCCTCGGGAGATACGCAGTATTTT
TRBJ1-4 | TRBV27 | 15 | - | - | CASSTEVGAWEKLFF | TGTGCCAGCAGCACGGAGGTGGGGGCGTGGGAAAAACTGTTTTTT
TRBJ2-3 | TRBV6-5 | 13 | - | few | CASRTEHPDTQYF | TGTGCCAGCAGAACAGAGCACCCAGATACGCAGTATTTT
TRBJ1-6 | TRBV3-1/TRBV3-2 | 14 | - | - | CASSPDSYNSPLHF | TGTGCCAGCAGCCCGGACAGTTATAATTCACCCCTCCACTTT
TRBJ1-1 | TRBV27 | 17 | - | - | CASRRTGRRKFYTEAFF | TGTGCCAGCAGAAGAACAGGGAGAAGGAAGTTCTACACTGAAGCTTTCTTT
TRBJ1-4 | TRBV3-1/TRBV3-2 | 16 | TRBD1 | once | CASSHQGGQVAEKLFF | TGTGCCAGCAGCCACCAGGGGGGACAGGTAGCTGAAAAACTGTTTTTT
TRBJ2-2 | TRBV5-1 | 13 | - | - | CASSKLGGGELFF | TGCGCCAGCAGCAAACTAGGTGGCGGGGAGCTGTTTTTT
TRBJ1-5 | TRBV28 | 14 | TRBD1 | - | CASSSGGKNQPQHF | TGTGCCAGCAGTTCAGGGGGTAAGAATCAGCCCCAGCATTTT
TRBJ2-2 | TRBV6-1 | 20 | TRBD2 | few | CASSERSASGGHPGTGELFF | TGTGCCAGCAGTGAACGATCGGCTAGCGGGGGCCATCCGGGCACCGGGGAGCTGTTTTTT
TRBJ1-2 | TRBV30 | 11 | - | - | CAWSREVGYTF | TGTGCCTGGAGCCGGGAAGTAGGCTACACCTTC
TRBJ2-2 | TRBV29-1 | 13 | TRBD1 | - | CSVETGYTGELFF | TGCAGCGTTGAGACAGGGTACACCGGGGAGCTGTTTTTT
TRBJ2-7 | TRBV28 | 15 | TRBD2 | - | CASSLSSGGSYEQYF | TGTGCCAGCAGTTTAAGTAGCGGGGGGTCCTACGAGCAGTACTTC
TRBJ1-5 | TRBV30 | 15 | TRBD1 | - | CAWSTGAKGNQPQHF | TGTGCCTGGAGTACAGGGGCGAAAGGCAATCAGCCCCAGCATTTT
TRBJ1-4 | TRBV6-5 | 14 | - | - | CASGRQTANEKLFF | TGTGCCAGCGGCCGGCAGACTGCTAATGAAAAACTGTTTTTT
TRBJ2-7 | TRBV27 | 15 | TRBD1 | - | CASSSRTGHPYEQYF | TGTGCCAGCAGTTCTCGGACAGGGCACCCCTACGAGCAGTACTTC
TRBJ1-1 | TRBV18 | 16 | - | - | CASSPSNDASKGEAFF | TGTGCCAGCTCACCAAGTAATGATGCCTCAAAGGGGGAAGCTTTCTTT
TRBJ2-1 | TRBV30 | 15 | TRBD2 | - | CAWSVLAAKYNEQFF | TGTGCCTGGAGTGTCCTAGCGGCCAAATACAATGAGCAGTTCTTC
TRBJ2-7 | TRBV5-5 | 16 | TRBD1 | - | CASSVWDRGFRNEQYF | TGTGCCAGCAGCGTATGGGACAGGGGCTTCCGAAACGAGCAGTACTTC
TRBJ2-7 | TRBV4-1 | 17 | TRBD1 | - | CASSQVSGTGGAYEQYF | TGCGCCAGCAGCCAAGTGTCCGGGACAGGGGGCGCATACGAGCAGTACTTC
TRBJ2-5 | TRBV11-1 | 14 | TRBD2 | - | CASSAGTSLETQYF | TGTGCCAGCAGCGCCGGGACTAGTTTGGAGACCCAGTACTTC
TRBJ1-1 | TRBV28 | 14 | TRBD1 | - | CASSLPIQGAEAFF | TGTGCCAGCAGTCTTCCCATACAGGGGGCTGAAGCTTTCTTT
TRBJ2-3 | TRBV2 | 18 | TRBD2 | - | CALTEGLAGNPSTDTQYF | TGTGCCCTCACGGAGGGACTAGCGGGGAACCCTAGCACAGATACGCAGTATTTT
TRBJ1-1 | TRBV2 | 13 | - | few | CASARSVNTEAFF | TGTGCCAGCGCACGGAGCGTGAACACTGAAGCTTTCTTT
TRBJ2-3 | TRBV5-4 | 17 | - | - | CASSLGPIGGGADTQYF | TGTGCCAGCAGCCTTGGCCCCATTGGAGGGGGGGCGGATACGCAGTATTTT
TRBJ1-2 | TRBV6-5 | 15 | - | once | CASSSDTVTNYGYTF | TGTGCCAGCAGTTCGGACACCGTGACTAACTATGGCTACACCTTC
TRBJ1-6 | TRBV5-4 | 14 | TRBD1 | once | CASSWGQANSPLHF | TGTGCCAGCAGCTGGGGACAGGCTAATTCACCCCTCCACTTT
TRBJ1-1 | TRBV29-1 | 12 | TRBD1 | - | CSVWTGDRGAFF | TGCAGCGTCTGGACAGGGGACCGTGGGGCTTTCTTT